This T cell receptor beta chain was captured in a study of blood T cell repertoires in COVID-19. At the level of the study: Samples of COVID-19 (acute and convalescent) were obtained from the United States, Italy and Spain.

Germline V gene lookup returns CDR1 KGHSH and CDR2 LQKENI. The CDR3 runs 15 residues. With 2 bases clipped from V and 4 bases from J, the junction kept 6 bases outside the gene matches. Authors' processing steps: It was from reference gene primer amplification that nucleated cell counts were estimated. Using immunoSEQ multiplex PCR, the repertoire was profiled, and TCRdb retains in-frame clones only, with some absent. From that table come the V and J calls and clone size; the DNA was used to work out D and trimming. The table has about 180,000 clones, around 89% seen once; the top ten hold 3.5% to 4.5%.

Sequenced: peripheral blood. V gene TRBV18 combines with J gene TRBJ1-2; 8 bases agree with TRBD1. The source is a woman aged 25 to 39 with acute or convalescent COVID-19. The CDR3 loop reads CASSPSPDRAYGYTF. The CDR3 bases are TGTGCCAGCTCACCATCCCCGGACAGGGCCTATGGCTACACCTTC.